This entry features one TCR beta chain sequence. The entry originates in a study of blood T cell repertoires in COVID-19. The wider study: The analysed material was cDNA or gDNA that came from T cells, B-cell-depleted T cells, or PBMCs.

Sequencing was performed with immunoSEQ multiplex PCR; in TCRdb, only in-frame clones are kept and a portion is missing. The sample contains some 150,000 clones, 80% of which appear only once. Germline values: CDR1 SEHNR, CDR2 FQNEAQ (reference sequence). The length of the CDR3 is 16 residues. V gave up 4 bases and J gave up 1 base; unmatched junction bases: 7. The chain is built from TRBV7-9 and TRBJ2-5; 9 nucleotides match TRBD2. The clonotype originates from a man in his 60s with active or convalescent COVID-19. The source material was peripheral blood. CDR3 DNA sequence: TGTGCCAGCAGCTCCCTAGCGGGATTTGGCCAAGAGACCCAGTACTTC. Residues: CASSSLAGFGQETQYF.